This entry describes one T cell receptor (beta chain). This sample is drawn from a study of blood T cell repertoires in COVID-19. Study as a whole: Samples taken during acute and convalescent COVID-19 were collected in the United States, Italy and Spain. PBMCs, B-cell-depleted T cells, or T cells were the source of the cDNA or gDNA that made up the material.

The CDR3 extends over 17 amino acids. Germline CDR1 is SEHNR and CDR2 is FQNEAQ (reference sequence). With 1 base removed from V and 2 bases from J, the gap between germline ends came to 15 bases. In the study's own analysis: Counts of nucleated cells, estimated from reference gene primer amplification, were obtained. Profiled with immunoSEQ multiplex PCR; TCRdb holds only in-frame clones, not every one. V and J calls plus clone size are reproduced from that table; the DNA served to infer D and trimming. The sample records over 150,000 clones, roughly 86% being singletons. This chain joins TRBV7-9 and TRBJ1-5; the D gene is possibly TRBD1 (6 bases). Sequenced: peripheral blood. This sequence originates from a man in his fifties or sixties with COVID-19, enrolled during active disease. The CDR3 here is CASSLVLAGVGNQPQHF. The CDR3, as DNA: TGTGCCAGCAGCTTAGTGTTGGCAGGGGTCGGCAATCAGCCCCAGCATTTT. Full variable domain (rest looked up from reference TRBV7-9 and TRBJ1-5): DTGVSQNPRHKITKRGQNVTFRCDPISEHNRLYWYRQTLGQGPEFLTYFQNEAQLEKSRLLSDRFSAERPKGSFSTLEIQRTEQGDSAMYLCASSLVLAGVGNQPQHFGDGTRLSIL.